This TCR beta chain comes out of a study of T-cell memory formation after mild COVID-19. This clonotype was seen more than once but under ten times. The antigen remains undetermined. Study results and limitations: Most CD4+ clones that shrank were in CM and EM, while CD8+ ones turned up in EMRA. Confirmation of SARS-CoV-2 specificity was lacking for second-wave clones peaking day 37.

TCRdb fed the 5' RACE reads into MiXCR, producing one record per CDR3 protein. The sample yields hundreds of thousands of distinct CDR3 sequences, roughly 17% seen once. CDR1 and CDR2 from the germline V gene are SGHRS and YFSETQ. Trimming removed 0 bases from V and 5 bases from J; junction bases left unmatched: 5. This CDR3 comprises 15 residues. Specimen: PBMCs or a T cell subset sorted from them (not recorded which). J is TRBJ2-3 and V is TRBV5-1, with 8 bases identical to TRBD1. This receptor was taken from an adult woman who had mild COVID-19 (a few samples of this study predate the infection). Cell type and time point are not known. The CDR3 DNA reads TGCGCCAGCAGCTTGGCGACAGGGGTAATAGATACGCAGTATTTT. This gives the protein CASSLATGVIDTQYF.